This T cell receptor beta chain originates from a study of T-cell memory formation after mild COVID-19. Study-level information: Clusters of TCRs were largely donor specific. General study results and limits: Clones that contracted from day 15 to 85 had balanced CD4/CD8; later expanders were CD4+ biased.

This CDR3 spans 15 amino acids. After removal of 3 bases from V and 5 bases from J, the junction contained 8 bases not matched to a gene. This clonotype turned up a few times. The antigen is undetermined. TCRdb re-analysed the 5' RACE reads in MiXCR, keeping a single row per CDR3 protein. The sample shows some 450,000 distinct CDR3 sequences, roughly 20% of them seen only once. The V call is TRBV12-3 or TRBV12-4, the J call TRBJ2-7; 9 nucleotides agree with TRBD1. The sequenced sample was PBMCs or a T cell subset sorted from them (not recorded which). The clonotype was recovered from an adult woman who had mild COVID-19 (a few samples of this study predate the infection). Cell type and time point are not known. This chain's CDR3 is CASSLSGTGMDEQYF. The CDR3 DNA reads TGTGCCAGCAGTTTGAGTGGGACAGGGATGGACGAGCAGTACTTC.